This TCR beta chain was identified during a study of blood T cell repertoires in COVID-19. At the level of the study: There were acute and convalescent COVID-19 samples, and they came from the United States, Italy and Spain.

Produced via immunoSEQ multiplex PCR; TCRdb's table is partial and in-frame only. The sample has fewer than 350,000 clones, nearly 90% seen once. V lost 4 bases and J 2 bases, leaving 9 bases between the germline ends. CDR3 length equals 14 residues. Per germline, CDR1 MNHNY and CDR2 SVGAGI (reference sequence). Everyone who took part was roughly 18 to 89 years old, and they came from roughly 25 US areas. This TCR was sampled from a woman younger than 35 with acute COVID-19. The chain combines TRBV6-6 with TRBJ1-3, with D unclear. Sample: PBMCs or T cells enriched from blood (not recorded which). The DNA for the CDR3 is TGTGCCAGCAGTTCACCCGACACTGGAAACACCATATATTTT. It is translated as CASSSPDTGNTIYF.